The T cell receptor beta chain described here comes from a study of blood T cells in healthy people across ages. Study outcomes and limitations: Naive T cell percentage showed a strong correlation with the diversity of TCR beta.

Trimming took off 4 bases at V and 0 bases at J, with 10 bases between the two ends. This CDR3 is built from 14 residues. CDR1 and CDR2 from the germline V gene are SGHRS and YFSETQ. A J-beta primer mix and a sample-barcoded 5' primer were used in a second PCR of about 7 to 12 cycles. Using its own MiXCR run on the 5' RACE reads, TCRdb lists one record per CDR3 protein. The table has 800,000 to 900,000 distinct CDR3 sequences, 55% to 65% seen once. Drawing of peripheral blood yielded 8.5 to 10 milliliters from each donor. Worth noting for this clonotype: The antigen remains unidentified.

This receptor was taken from a man in his thirties or forties in good health. The sequencing sample was made of blood. The gene calls are TRBV5-1 and TRBJ1-1; D is undetermined. The CDR3 DNA reads TGCGCCAGCAGCACGGACGGTATGAACACTGAAGCTTTCTTT. Its translation: CASSTDGMNTEAFF.